The 13 T cell receptor beta chains reported below all come from one sample, sequenced in a study of T cell repertoires in cytomegalovirus infection. One entry per CDR3 protein results from TCRdb running MiXCR on the reads. The sample lists about half a million distinct CDR3 sequences, 25% to 35% occurring once. No antigen is known for these receptors. The sample in question was cultured PBMCs, obtained from culture after CMV antigen stimulation. Source of these receptors: a human donor in good health (CMV status not recorded). Some clones in this sample may be carry-over from other donors' samples.

This clonotype has a count of ten or more. The genes are TRBV7-2 and TRBJ2-1; a possible D gene is TRBD1 (5 bases). The germline gives CDR1 SGHTA, CDR2 FQGNSA. The CDR3 is 17 residues long. Trimming stripped 2 bases from V and 0 bases from J, with 14 bases between. CDR3 in amino acids: CASSLMAGISSYNEQFF. The CDR3, as DNA: TGTGCCAGCAGCTTAATGGCAGGGATTAGCTCCTACAATGAGCAGTTCTTC.

This clonotype was counted only a few times. The V call is TRBV12-3 or TRBV12-4, the J call TRBJ2-1; D is ambiguous. The CDR3 is made up of 15 amino acids. V lost 6 bases, J lost 8 bases, and 20 bases lay in between. The CDR3 sequence is CASRPQALVYDEQFF. The CDR3 nucleotides are TGTGCCAGCAGACCCCAGGCCCTAGTGTACGATGAGCAGTTCTTC.

The chain has TRBV20-1 and TRBJ2-3; TRBD2 aligns across 9 bases. Trimming at V came to 5 bases and at J to 5 bases, leaving 14 bases not matched to a gene. Germline V gene lookup returns CDR1 DFQATT and CDR2 SNEGSKA (reference sequence). CDR3 length: 16 residues. CDR3 sequence (DNA): TGCAGTGCTCGATACCCCAATAGCGGGAGTTTAGATACGCAGTATTTT. Translated: CSARYPNSGSLDTQYF.

This clonotype was observed a single time. The rearrangement links TRBV3-1 to TRBJ2-1; the D gene is possibly TRBD2 (5 bases). Trimming shortened V by 0 bases and J by 5 bases, and 8 bases separated the two germline ends. This CDR3 region has 14 residues. The germline V gene has CDR1 LGHDT and CDR2 YNNKEL (reference sequence). The CDR3 nucleotides read TGTGCCAGCAGCCAAGATTGGGGAGACAATGAGCAGTTCTTC. Encoded protein: CASSQDWGDNEQFF.

On this clonotype: One end of the junction varies from germline; a read error may be responsible. The rearrangement joins TRBV4-1 to TRBJ2-7; D gene ambiguous. The CDR3 contains 14 residues. CDR1 is MGHRA, CDR2 YSYEKL, per germline. The DNA of the CDR3 is TGTGCCAGCAGCCAAGATTTTGGAGACTACGAGCAGTACTTC. This gives the protein CASSQDFGDYEQYF.

CDR3 bases: TGTGCCAGCCAGCGCACAGATACGCAGTATTTT. It is translated as CASQRTDTQYF. The chain has TRBV11-2 and TRBJ2-3, with D unclear. Trimming removed 8 bases from V and 1 base from J, with 4 bases in between. Germline V lookup: CDR1 SGHAT, CDR2 FQNNGV. The CDR3 has 11 amino acids.

The chain has TRBV12-5 and TRBJ2-1; no reliable D call. Germline CDR1 LGHNT, CDR2 FRNRAP. This CDR3 is built from 16 residues. Trimming shortened V by 3 bases and J by 2 bases, and 14 bases separated the two germline ends. The CDR3 loop reads CASGFLAVNPYNEQFF. The CDR3 DNA sequence: TGTGCTAGTGGTTTCCTTGCGGTTAACCCCTACAATGAGCAGTTCTTC.

With regard to this clonotype: Compared with germline, one end of the junction differs, possibly owing to a read error. The V and J genes are TRBV2 and TRBJ1-6, with D perhaps matching TRBD1 (6 bases). Germline CDR1 is SNHLY and CDR2 is FYNNEI. This CDR3 has 14 residues. The CDR3 protein is CASTFAGDKSPLHF. CDR3 coding DNA: TGTGCCAGCACCTTCGCAGGGGATAAGTCACCCCTCCACTTT.

The V and J genes are TRBV7-9 and TRBJ2-1; 7 nucleotides align to TRBD1. Germline-derived CDR1 and CDR2 are SEHNR and FQNEAQ (reference sequence). J gave up 6 bases and V 2 bases, and 10 bases lay outside the gene matches. The CDR3 is made up of 16 amino acids. The CDR3 sequence is CASSLYFGTVGNEQFF. The CDR3, as DNA: TGTGCCAGCAGCTTATATTTCGGGACAGTGGGCAATGAGCAGTTCTTC.

This clonotype was counted between two and nine times. The genes are TRBV7-8 and TRBJ2-5; D tentatively reads TRBD1 or TRBD2 (6 bases each). The CDR3 is 16 amino acids. V lost 2 bases and J 4 bases, leaving 17 bases between the germline ends. Germline CDR1 SGHVS, CDR2 FQNEAQ. The CDR3 DNA sequence: TGTGCCAGCAGCTTACTCGGGGGCGCATCGACAGAGACCCAGTACTTC. Translation gives CASSLLGGASTETQYF.

This clonotype was found once. J is TRBJ1-1 and V is TRBV15; tentatively, D is TRBD1 (5 bases). This CDR3 has 13 amino acids. V was pared by 0 bases and J by 10 bases, with 12 bases between. Germline V lookup: CDR1 LNHNV, CDR2 YYDKDF (reference sequence). Written as DNA, the CDR3 is TGTGCCACCAGCAGAGATTTGAGCAGGGCAGCTTTCTTT. Encoded protein: CATSRDLSRAAFF.

The chain uses TRBV15 and TRBJ1-1, with no clear D. The CDR3 extends over 16 amino acids. Between the trimmed V and J ends, which lost 0 bases and 0 bases, there was a span of 11 bases. The germline V gene encodes CDR1 LNHNV and CDR2 YYDKDF (reference sequence). The CDR3 DNA reads as TGTGCCACCAGCAGAGACCTTGGGAACATGAACACTGAAGCTTTCTTT. Residues: CATSRDLGNMNTEAFF.

The rearrangement uses TRBV28 and TRBJ2-3; 7 nucleotides align to TRBD1. The CDR3 consists of 14 residues. Trimming took 4 bases from V and 5 from J; bases not matched to a gene: 6. The germline gives CDR1 MDHEN, CDR2 SYDVKM. The CDR3 sequence: CASSSDRVLDTQYF. The CDR3 nucleotides read TGTGCCAGCAGTTCCGACAGGGTTTTAGATACGCAGTATTTT.